The table lists the clone carrying this TCR beta chain with a few counts. Antigen specificity is unknown. These data are taken from a study of Ad26.COV2.S vaccination and SARS-CoV-2 variants. As for the study in general: The donor was enrolled in the Ad26.COV2.S arm of the COV1001 trial. Ad26.COV2.S given intramuscularly, once or twice 56 days apart.

Germline-derived CDR1 and CDR2 are LNHDA and SQIVND (reference sequence). The CDR3 runs 13 residues. Deletions cut 10 bases from V and 2 bases from J, with 14 bases between. The protocol was immunoSEQ multiplex PCR, while the TCRdb copy is restricted to in-frame clones and leaves out a portion. The repertoire holds over 300,000 clones, with approximately 83% as singletons. Study-wide points: Relative to placebo recipients, vaccine recipients exhibited elevated spike-specific TCR breadth.

Regarding treatment: roughly 20 received Ad26.COV2.S at low or high dose, single or two shots; about 5 received placebo; per-sample allocation not given. Sampling happened 63 days after the first vaccine or placebo injection. An Ad26 vector expressing Wuhan-strain SARS-CoV-2 spike constituted the vaccine. The sequencing used peripheral blood, collected in a trial of Ad26.COV2.S vaccine versus placebo. The receptor was isolated from a person between 18 and 65 years old who received the Ad26.COV2.S COVID-19 vaccine or a placebo. The genes are TRBV19 and TRBJ1-2; the D gene is possibly TRBD1 (5 bases). The CDR3 DNA follows: TGTGCCACACGAAGGGACGGCAACTATGGCTACACCTTC. Protein sequence: CATRRDGNYGYTF.